The 7 T cell receptor beta chains below come from one sample, sequenced in a study of blood T cell repertoires in COVID-19. Profiling relied on immunoSEQ multiplex PCR, and the TCRdb table lists in-frame clones only, not all of them. The sample has about 320,000 clones, 85% seen once. Material: PBMCs or T cells enriched from blood (not recorded which). The receptor set was obtained from a woman in her 30s who had been exposed to COVID-19.

In its sample, this clone was seen a few times. In the same sample, other DNA sequences code for this CDR3. The chain is built from TRBV28 and TRBJ2-7; D not certain. Trimming pared 6 bases from V and 2 bases from J, leaving 8 bases between. Germline values: CDR1 MDHEN, CDR2 SYDVKM. This CDR3 region has 12 residues. The CDR3 sequence is CASSPKPYEQYF. The CDR3 region has the DNA TGTGCCAGCAGCCCCAAGCCCTACGAGCAGTACTTC.

The CDR3 protein is CSASPSRAGEADTQYF. The CDR3 bases are TGCAGTGCTAGTCCCTCTCGAGCGGGAGAGGCAGATACGCAGTATTTT. The chain carries TRBV20-1 and TRBJ2-3; 8 bases are a match to TRBD2. Germline V lookup: CDR1 DFQATT, CDR2 SNEGSKA (reference sequence). CDR3 length: 16 residues. J gave up 4 bases and V 3 bases, and 12 bases lay outside the gene matches.

The chain has TRBV27 and TRBJ1-6; 7 nucleotides line up with TRBD1. Germline trimming cut 2 bases from V and 7 bases from J; bases unmatched to any gene: 2. This CDR3 is built from 14 residues. Germline CDR1 MNHEY, CDR2 SMNVEV (reference sequence). CDR3 loop: CASSLTGENSPLHF. The DNA for the CDR3 is TGTGCCAGCAGTTTAACAGGGGAAAATTCACCCCTCCACTTT.

The rearrangement uses TRBV13 and TRBJ1-6, with D unresolved. CDR3 length: 16 amino acids. V was pared by 5 bases and J by 6 bases, with 17 bases between. CDR1 and CDR2 from the germline V gene are PRHDT and FYEKMQ (reference sequence). In nucleotides, the CDR3 is TGTGCCAGCAGCCATCTTGGGGAGGACCCTAATTCACCCCTCCACTTT. Its translation: CASSHLGEDPNSPLHF.

The chain links TRBV6-5 to TRBJ1-6; D is uncertain. Germline CDR1 MNHEY, CDR2 SVGAGI. Between the trimmed V and J ends, which lost 2 bases and 7 bases, there was a span of 9 bases. The CDR3 is 14 residues long. The CDR3 DNA reads TGTGCCAGCAGTTACATCACGGAGAATTCACCCCTCCACTTT. The encoded protein is CASSYITENSPLHF.

This clone was picked up a small number of times. The chain carries TRBV9 and TRBJ2-5; 7 bases fit TRBD1. With V trimmed by 2 bases and J by 1 base, 8 bases remained unmatched. The V gene's germline CDR1 is SGDLS and CDR2 YYNGEE. This CDR3 region has 16 residues. Written as DNA, the CDR3 is TGTGCCAGCAGCGTTGGAAAAGGGGGCCTCCAAGAGACCCAGTACTTC. It is translated as CASSVGKGGLQETQYF. The variable domain in full, with the rest retrieved from reference TRBV9 and TRBJ2-5, is DSGVTQTPKHLITATGQRVTLRCSPRSGDLSVYWYQQSLDQGLQFLIQYYNGEERAKGNILERFSAQQFPDLHSELNLSSLELGDSALYFCASSVGKGGLQETQYFGPGTRLLVL.

The chain combines TRBV4-1 with TRBJ1-4; D is ambiguous. The CDR3 contains 16 residues. Deletions cut 4 bases from V and 8 bases from J, with 20 bases between. Germline loops: CDR1 MGHRA, CDR2 YSYEKL. In DNA, the CDR3 is TGCGCCAGCAGCCCTGGCGCGATCCTCGAGGGCGAAAAACTGTTTTTT. Translated: CASSPGAILEGEKLFF.